This T cell receptor beta chain was retrieved from a study of lymphopenia after photon versus proton radiotherapy. Overall study findings and caveats: Only patients who died were analyzed for survival; proton advantage is unproven. Post-nadir TCR diversity decline inversely tracked overall survival among those who died.

Sequencing used immunoSEQ multiplex PCR; TCRdb keeps in-frame clones, though not all of them. The sample has fewer than 20,000 clones, more than 85% seen once. This CDR3 comprises 15 residues. Germline V lookup: CDR1 SNHLY, CDR2 FYNNEI. The J segment lost 4 bases and the V segment lost 6 bases, leaving 5 bases of the junction unmatched. Details on this clone: The antigen remains unidentified.

The TCR was taken from a woman in her thirties or forties with cholangiocarcinoma. The specimen was peripheral blood, collected from a patient treated with photon-based radiotherapy. V and J are TRBV2 and TRBJ2-1; the match to TRBD2 covers 11 bases. CDR3 nucleotide sequence: TGTGCCAGCAGCCCCCGACTAGCGGGGTACAATGAGCAGTTCTTC. It is translated as CASSPRLAGYNEQFF. Together with reference TRBV2 and TRBJ2-1, the CDR3 gives the full variable domain: EPEVTQTPSHQVTQMGQEVILRCVPISNHLYFYWYRQILGQKVEFLVSFYNNEISEKSEIFDDQFSVERPDGSNFTLKIRSTKLEDSAMYFCASSPRLAGYNEQFFGPGTRLTVL.